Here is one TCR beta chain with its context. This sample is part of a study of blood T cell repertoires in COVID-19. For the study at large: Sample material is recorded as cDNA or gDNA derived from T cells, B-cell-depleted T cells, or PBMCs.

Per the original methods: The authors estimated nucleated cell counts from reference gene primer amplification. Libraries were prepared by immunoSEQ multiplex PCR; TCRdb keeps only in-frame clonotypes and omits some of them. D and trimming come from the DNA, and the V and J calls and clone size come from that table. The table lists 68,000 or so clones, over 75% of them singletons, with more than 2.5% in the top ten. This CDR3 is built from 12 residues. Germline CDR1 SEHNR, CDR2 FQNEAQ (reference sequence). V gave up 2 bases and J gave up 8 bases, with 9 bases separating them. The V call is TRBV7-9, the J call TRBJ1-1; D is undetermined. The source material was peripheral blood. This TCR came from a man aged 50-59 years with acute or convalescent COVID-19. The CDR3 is CASSLSKREAFF. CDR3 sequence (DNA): TGTGCCAGCAGCTTAAGTAAGAGGGAAGCTTTCTTT.